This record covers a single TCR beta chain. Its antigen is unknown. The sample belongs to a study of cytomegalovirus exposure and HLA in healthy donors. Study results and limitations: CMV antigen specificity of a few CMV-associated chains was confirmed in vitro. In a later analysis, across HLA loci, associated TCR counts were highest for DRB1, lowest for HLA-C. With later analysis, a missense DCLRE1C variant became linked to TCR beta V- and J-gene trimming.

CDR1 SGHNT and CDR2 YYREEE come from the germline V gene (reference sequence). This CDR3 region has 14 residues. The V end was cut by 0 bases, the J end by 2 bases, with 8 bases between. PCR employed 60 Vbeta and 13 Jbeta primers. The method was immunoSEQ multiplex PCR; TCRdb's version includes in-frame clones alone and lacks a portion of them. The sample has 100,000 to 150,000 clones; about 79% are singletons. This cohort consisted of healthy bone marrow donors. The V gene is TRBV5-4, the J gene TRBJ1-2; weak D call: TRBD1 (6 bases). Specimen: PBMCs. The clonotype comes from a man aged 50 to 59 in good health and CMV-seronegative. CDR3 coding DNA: TGTGCCAGCAGCTTGGCCGGACAGAACTATGGCTACACCTTC. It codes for CASSLAGQNYGYTF.